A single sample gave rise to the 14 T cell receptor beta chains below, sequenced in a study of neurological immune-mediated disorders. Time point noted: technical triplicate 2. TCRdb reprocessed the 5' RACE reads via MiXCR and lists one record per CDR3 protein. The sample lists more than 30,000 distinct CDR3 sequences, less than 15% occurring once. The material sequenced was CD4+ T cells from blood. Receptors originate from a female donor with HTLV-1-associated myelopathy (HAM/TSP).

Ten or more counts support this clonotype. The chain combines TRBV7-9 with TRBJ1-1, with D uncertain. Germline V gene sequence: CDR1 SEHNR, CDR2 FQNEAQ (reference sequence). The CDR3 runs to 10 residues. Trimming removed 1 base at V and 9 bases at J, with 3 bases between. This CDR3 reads CASSLEKAFF. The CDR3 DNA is TGTGCCAGCAGCTTAGAAAAAGCTTTCTTT.

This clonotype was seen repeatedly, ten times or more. The CDR3 loop reads CSAAPWEAGSNEQFF. CDR3 coding DNA: TGCAGTGCTGCCCCCTGGGAAGCGGGTAGCAATGAGCAGTTCTTC. This chain uses TRBV20-1 with TRBJ2-1; maybe TRBD2 (6 bases). The ends were cut back, 5 bases at V and 6 bases at J, with 20 bases in the middle. The CDR3 extends over 15 amino acids. The germline V gene encodes CDR1 DFQATT and CDR2 SNEGSKA (reference sequence).

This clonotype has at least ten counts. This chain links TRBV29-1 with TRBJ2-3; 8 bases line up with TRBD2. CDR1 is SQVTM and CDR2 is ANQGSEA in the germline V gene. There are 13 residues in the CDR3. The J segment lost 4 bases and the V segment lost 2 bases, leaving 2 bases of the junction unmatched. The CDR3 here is CSVEKAGADTQYF. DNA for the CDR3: TGCAGCGTTGAAAAAGCGGGGGCAGATACGCAGTATTTT.

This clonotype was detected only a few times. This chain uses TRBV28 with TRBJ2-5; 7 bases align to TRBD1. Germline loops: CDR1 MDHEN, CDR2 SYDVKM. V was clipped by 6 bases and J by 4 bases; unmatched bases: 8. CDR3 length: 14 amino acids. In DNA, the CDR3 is TGTGCCAGCAGACCGACAGGGAAGGGAGAGACCCAGTACTTC. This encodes CASRPTGKGETQYF.

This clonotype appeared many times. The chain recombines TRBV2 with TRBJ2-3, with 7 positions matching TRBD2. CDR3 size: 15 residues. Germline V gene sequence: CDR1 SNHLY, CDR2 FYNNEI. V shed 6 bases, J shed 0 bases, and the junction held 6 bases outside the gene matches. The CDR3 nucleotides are TGTGCCAGCAGGGGGGGGGACTTTAGCACAGATACGCAGTATTTT. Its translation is CASRGGDFSTDTQYF. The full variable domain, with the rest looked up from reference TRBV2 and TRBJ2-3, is EPEVTQTPSHQVTQMGQEVILRCVPISNHLYFYWYRQILGQKVEFLVSFYNNEISEKSEIFDDQFSVERPDGSNFTLKIRSTKLEDSAMYFCASRGGDFSTDTQYFGPGTRLTVL.

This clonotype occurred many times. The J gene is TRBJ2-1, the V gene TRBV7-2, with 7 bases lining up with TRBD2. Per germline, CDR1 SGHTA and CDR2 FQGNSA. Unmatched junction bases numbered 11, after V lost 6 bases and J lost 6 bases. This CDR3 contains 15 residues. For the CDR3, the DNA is TGTGCCAGCAGAGCGAGCCTGCGGGAGATCAATGAGCAGTTCTTC. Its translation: CASRASLREINEQFF. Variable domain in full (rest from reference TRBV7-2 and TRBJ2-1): GAGVSQSPSNKVTEKGKDVELRCDPISGHTALYWYRQSLGQGLEFLIYFQGNSAPDKSGLPSDRFSAERTGGSVSTLTIQRTQQEDSAVYLCASRASLREINEQFFGPGTRLTVL.

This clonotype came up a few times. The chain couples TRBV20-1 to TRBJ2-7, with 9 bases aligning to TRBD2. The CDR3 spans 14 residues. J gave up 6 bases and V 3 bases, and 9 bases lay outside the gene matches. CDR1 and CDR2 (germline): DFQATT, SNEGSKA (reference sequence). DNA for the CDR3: TGCAGTGCTAGCTCCGGCGGGGGGGCCGGCGAGCAGTACTTC. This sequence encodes CSASSGGGAGEQYF.

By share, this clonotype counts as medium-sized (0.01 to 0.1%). In DNA form, the CDR3 reads TGTGCCATCGGGGCGGGGGCCCAAGAGACCCAGTACTTC. It encodes CAIGAGAQETQYF. The chain combines TRBV10-3 with TRBJ2-5, with D tentatively TRBD2 (7 bases). Trimming shortened V by 8 bases and J by 1 base, and 11 bases separated the two germline ends. The germline V gene encodes CDR1 ENHRY and CDR2 SYGVKD. This CDR3 has 13 amino acids.

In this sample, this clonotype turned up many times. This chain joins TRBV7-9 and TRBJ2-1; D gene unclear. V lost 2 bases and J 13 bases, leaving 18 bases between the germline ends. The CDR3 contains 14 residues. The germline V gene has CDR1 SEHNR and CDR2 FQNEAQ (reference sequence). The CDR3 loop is CASSLKGPSRVQFF. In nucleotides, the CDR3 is TGTGCCAGCAGCTTAAAGGGCCCGTCCCGCGTACAGTTCTTC.

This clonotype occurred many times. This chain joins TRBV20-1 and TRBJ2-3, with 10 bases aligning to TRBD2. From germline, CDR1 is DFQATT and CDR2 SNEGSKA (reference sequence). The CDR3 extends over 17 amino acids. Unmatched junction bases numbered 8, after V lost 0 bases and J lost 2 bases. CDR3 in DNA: TGCAGTGCTAGAGATGCACTAGCGGGAACTCTCACAGATACGCAGTATTTT. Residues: CSARDALAGTLTDTQYF.

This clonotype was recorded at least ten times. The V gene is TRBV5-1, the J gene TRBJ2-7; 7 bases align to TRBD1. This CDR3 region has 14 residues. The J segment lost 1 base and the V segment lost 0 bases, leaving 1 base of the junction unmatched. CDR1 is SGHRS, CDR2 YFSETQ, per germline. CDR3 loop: CASSLEGASYEQYF. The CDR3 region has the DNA TGCGCCAGCAGCTTGGAGGGGGCTTCCTACGAGCAGTACTTC.

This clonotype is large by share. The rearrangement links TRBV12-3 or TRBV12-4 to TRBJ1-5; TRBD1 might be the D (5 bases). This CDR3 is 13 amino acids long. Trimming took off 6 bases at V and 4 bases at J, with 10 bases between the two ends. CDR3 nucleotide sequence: TGTGCCAGCAGAGCGACAGTAAATCAGCCCCAGCATTTT. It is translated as CASRATVNQPQHF.

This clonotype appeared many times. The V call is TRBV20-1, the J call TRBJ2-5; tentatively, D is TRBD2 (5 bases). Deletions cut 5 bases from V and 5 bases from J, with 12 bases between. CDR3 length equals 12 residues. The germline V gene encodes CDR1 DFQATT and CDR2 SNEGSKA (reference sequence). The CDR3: CSALVGKETQYF. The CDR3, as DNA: TGCAGTGCTCTAGTCGGGAAGGAGACCCAGTACTTC.

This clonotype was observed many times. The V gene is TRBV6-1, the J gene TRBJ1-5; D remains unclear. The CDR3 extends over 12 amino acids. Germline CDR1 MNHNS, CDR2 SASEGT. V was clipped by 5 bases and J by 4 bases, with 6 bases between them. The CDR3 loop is CASSPLNQPQHF. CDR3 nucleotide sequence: TGTGCCAGCAGTCCTTTGAATCAGCCCCAGCATTTT.